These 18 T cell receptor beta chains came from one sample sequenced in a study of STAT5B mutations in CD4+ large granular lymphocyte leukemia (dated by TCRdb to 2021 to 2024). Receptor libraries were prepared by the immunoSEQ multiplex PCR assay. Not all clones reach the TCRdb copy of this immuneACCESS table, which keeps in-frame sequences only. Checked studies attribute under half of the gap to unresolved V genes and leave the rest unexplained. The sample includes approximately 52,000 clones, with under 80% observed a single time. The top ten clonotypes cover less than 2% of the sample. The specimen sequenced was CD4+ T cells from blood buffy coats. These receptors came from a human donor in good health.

For the CDR3, the DNA is TGTGCCAGCAGTGAAGATGGCAGGGGCTACGAGCAGTACTTC. It codes for CASSEDGRGYEQYF. This chain joins TRBV2 and TRBJ2-7; possible D gene TRBD1, 6 bases. CDR3 length: 14 amino acids. Between the trimmed V and J ends, which lost 1 base and 3 bases, there was a span of 10 bases. Germline values: CDR1 SNHLY, CDR2 FYNNEI.

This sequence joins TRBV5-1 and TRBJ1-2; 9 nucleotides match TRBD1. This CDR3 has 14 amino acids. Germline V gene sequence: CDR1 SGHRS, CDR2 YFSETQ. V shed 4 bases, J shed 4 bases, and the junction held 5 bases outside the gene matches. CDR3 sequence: CASSRGQGPYGYTF. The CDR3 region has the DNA TGCGCCAGCAGCCGGGGACAGGGACCCTATGGCTACACCTTC.

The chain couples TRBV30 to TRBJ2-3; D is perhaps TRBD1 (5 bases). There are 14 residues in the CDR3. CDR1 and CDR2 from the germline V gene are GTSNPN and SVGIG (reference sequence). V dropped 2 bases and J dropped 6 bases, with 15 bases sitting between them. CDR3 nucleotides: TGTGCCTGGAGTCCCAGACAGCGCCCCGATACGCAGTATTTT. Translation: CAWSPRQRPDTQYF.

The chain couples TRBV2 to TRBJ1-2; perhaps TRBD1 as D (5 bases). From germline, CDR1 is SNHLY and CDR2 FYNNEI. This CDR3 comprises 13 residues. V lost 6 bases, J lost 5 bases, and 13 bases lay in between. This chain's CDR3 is CASRDGGLYGYTF. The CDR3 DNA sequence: TGTGCCAGCAGGGATGGGGGATTATATGGCTACACCTTC. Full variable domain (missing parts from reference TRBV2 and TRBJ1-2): EPEVTQTPSHQVTQMGQEVILRCVPISNHLYFYWYRQILGQKVEFLVSFYNNEISEKSEIFDDQFSVERPDGSNFTLKIRSTKLEDSAMYFCASRDGGLYGYTFGSGTRLTVV.

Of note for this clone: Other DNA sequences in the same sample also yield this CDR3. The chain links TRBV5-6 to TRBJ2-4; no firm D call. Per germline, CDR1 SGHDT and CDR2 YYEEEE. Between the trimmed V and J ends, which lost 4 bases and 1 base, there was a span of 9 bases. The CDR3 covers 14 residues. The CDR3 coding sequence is TGTGCCAGCAGCCCCCCCGGGGCCAAAAACATTCAGTACTTC. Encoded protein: CASSPPGAKNIQYF.

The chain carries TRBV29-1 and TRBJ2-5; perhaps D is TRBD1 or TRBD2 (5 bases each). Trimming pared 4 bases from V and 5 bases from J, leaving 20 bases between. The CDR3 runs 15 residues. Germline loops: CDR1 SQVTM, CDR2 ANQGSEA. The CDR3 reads CSVGGSGAVLETQYF. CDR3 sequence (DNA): TGCAGCGTTGGGGGCTCCGGGGCCGTCCTGGAGACCCAGTACTTC.

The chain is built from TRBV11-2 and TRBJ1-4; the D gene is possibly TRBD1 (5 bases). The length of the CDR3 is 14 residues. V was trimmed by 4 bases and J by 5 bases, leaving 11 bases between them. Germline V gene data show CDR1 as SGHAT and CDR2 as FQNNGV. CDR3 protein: CASSWGSGNEKLFF. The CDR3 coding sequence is TGTGCCAGCAGCTGGGGGAGTGGGAATGAAAAACTGTTTTTT.

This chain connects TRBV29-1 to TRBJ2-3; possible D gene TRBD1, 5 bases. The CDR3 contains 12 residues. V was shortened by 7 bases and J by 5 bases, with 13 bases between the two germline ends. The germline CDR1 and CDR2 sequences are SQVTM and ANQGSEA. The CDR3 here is CSGTAGQDTQYF. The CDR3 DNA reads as TGCAGCGGGACGGCAGGGCAAGATACGCAGTATTTT.

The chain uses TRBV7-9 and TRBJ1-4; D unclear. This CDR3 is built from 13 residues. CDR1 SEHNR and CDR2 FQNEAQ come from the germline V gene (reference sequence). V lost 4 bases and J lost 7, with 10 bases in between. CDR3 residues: CASSSEKTEKLFF. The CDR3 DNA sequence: TGTGCCAGCAGCTCCGAAAAAACTGAAAAACTGTTTTTT.

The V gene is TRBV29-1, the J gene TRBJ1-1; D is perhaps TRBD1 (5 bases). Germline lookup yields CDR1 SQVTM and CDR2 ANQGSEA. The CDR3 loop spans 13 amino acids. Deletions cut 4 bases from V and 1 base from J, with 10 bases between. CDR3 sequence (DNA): TGCAGCGTTGGGAATGGGGGGAACACTGAAGCTTTCTTT. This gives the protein CSVGNGGNTEAFF.

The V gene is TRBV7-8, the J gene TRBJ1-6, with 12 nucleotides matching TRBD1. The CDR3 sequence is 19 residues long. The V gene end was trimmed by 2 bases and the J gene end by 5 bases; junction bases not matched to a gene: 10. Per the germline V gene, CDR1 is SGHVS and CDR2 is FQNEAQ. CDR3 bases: TGTGCCAGCAGCTTAACGCCCCGAGGGACAGGGGGCAATAATTCACCCCTCCACTTT. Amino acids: CASSLTPRGTGGNNSPLHF.

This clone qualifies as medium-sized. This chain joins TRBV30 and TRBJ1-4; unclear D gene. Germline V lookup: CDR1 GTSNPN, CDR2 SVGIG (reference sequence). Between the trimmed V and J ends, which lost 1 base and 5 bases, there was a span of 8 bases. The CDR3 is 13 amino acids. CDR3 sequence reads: CAWSEMGNEKLFF. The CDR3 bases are TGTGCCTGGAGTGAGATGGGCAATGAAAAACTGTTTTTT.

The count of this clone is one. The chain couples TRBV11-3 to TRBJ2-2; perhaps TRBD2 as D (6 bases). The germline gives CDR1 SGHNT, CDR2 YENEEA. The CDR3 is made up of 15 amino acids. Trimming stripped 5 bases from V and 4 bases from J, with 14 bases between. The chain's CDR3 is CASSHRGVTTGELFF. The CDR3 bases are TGTGCCAGCAGCCATCGCGGGGTGACCACCGGGGAGCTGTTTTTT.

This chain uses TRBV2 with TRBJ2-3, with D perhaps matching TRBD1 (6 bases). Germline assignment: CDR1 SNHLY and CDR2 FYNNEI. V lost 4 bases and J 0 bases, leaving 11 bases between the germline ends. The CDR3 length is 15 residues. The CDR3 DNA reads TGTGCCAGCAGTGGACGGACAGCTAGCACAGATACGCAGTATTTT. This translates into CASSGRTASTDTQYF.

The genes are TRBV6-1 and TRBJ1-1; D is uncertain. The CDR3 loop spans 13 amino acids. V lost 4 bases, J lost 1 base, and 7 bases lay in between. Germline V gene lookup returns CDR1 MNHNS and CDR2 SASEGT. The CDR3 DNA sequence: TGTGCCAGCAGTGCGCTCCGGAACACTGAAGCTTTCTTT. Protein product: CASSALRNTEAFF.

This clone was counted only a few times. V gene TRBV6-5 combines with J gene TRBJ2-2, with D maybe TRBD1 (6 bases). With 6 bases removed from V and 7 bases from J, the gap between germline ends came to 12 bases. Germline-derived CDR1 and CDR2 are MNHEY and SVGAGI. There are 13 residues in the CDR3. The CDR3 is CASRGDTFGELFF. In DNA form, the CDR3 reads TGTGCCAGCAGGGGGGACACGTTCGGGGAGCTGTTTTTT.

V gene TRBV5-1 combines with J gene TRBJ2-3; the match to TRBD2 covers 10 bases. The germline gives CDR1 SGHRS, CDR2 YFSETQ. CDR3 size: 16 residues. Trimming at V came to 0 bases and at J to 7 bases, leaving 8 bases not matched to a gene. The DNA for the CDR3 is TGCGCCAGCAGCTTGGGGAGTAGCGGGGGGATGAATACGCAGTATTTT. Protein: CASSLGSSGGMNTQYF.

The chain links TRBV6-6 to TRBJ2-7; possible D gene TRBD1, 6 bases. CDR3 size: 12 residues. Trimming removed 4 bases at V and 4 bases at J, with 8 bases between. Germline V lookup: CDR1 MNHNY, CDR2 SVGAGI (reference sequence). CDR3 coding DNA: TGTGCCAGCAGTTTCGGACAGTACGAGCAGTACTTC. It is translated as CASSFGQYEQYF.